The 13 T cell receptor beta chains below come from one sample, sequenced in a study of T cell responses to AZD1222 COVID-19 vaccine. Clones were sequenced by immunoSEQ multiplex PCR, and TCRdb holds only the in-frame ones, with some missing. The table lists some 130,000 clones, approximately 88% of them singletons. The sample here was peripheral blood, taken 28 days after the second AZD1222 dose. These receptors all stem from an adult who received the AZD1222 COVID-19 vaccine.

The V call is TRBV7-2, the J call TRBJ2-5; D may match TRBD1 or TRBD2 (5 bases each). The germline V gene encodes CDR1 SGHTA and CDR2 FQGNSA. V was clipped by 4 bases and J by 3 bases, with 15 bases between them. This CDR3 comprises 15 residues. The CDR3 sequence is CASSWGSRREETQYF. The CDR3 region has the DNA TGTGCCAGCAGCTGGGGGTCCCGTCGCGAAGAGACCCAGTACTTC.

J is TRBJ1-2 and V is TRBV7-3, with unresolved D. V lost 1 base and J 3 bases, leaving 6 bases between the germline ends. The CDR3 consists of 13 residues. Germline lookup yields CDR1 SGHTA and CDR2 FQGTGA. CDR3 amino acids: CASSLMRDYGYTF. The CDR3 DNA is TGTGCCAGCAGCTTAATGAGGGACTATGGCTACACCTTC.

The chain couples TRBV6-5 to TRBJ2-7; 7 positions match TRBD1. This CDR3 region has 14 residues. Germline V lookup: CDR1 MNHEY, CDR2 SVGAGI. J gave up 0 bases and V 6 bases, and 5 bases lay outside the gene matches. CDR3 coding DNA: TGTGCCAGCAGGATGACAGGGAGCTCCTACGAGCAGTACTTC. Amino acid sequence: CASRMTGSSYEQYF.

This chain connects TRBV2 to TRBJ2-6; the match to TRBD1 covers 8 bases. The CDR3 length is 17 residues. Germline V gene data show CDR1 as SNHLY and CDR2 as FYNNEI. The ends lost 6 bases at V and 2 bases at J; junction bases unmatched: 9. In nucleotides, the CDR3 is TGTGCCAGCAGGCCGACAGGGGAGGCGCCTGGGGCCAACGTCCTGACTTTC. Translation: CASRPTGEAPGANVLTF.

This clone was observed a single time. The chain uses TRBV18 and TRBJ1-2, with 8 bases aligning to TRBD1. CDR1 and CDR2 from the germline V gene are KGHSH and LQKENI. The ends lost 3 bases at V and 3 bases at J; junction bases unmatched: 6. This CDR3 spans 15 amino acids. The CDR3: CASSPTGVVDYGYTF. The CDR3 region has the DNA TGTGCCAGCTCACCGACAGGGGTGGTAGACTATGGCTACACCTTC. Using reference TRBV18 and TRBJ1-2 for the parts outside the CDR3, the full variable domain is NAGVMQNPRHLVRRRGQEARLRCSPMKGHSHVYWYRQLPEEGLKFMVYLQKENIIDESGMPKERFSAEFPKEGPSILRIQQVVRGDSAAYFCASSPTGVVDYGYTFGSGTRLTVV.

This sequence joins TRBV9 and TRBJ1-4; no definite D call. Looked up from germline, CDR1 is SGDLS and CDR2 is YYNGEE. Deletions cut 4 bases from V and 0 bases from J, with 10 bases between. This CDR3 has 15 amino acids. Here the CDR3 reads CASSPRGATNEKLFF. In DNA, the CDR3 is TGTGCCAGCAGCCCCCGTGGGGCAACTAATGAAAAACTGTTTTTT.

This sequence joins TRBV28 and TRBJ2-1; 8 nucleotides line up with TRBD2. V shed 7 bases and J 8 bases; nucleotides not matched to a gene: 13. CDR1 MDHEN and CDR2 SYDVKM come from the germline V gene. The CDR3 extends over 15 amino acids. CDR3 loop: CASTNPKAGGDEQFF. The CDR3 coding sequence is TGTGCCAGCACCAACCCTAAGGCGGGGGGCGATGAGCAGTTCTTC.

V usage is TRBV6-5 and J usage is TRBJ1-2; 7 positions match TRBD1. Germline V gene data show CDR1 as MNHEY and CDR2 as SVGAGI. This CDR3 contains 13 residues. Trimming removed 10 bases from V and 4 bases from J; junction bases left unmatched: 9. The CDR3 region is CAIQGPGPYGYTF. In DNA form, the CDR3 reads TGTGCCATACAGGGGCCAGGGCCCTATGGCTACACCTTC.

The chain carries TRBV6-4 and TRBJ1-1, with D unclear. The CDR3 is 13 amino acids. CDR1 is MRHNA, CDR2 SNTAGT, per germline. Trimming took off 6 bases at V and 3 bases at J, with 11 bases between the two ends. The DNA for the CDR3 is TGTGCCAGCAGCCGGGAGGCGGACACTGAAGCTTTCTTT. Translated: CASSREADTEAFF.

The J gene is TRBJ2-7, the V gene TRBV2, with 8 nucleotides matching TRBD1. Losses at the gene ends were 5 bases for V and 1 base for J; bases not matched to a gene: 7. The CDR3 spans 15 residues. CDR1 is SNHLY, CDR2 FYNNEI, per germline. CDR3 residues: CASSTRTGISYEQYF. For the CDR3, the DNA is TGTGCCAGCAGTACCCGGACAGGGATTTCCTACGAGCAGTACTTC.

The CDR3 region has the DNA TGCGCCAGCAGCATACCCCTAGCGGGAGACAACAATGAGCAGTTCTTC. Translated: CASSIPLAGDNNEQFF. The chain couples TRBV5-1 to TRBJ2-1; TRBD2 agrees at 10 bases. This CDR3 is 16 amino acids long. CDR1 and CDR2 (germline): SGHRS, YFSETQ. After removal of 4 bases from V and 5 bases from J, the junction contained 9 bases not matched to a gene. Drawing the rest from reference TRBV5-1 and TRBJ2-1, the complete variable domain is KAGVTQTPRYLIKTRGQQVTLSCSPISGHRSVSWYQQTPGQGLQFLFEYFSETQRNKGNFPGRFSGRQFSNSRSEMNVSTLELGDSALYLCASSIPLAGDNNEQFFGPGTRLTVL.

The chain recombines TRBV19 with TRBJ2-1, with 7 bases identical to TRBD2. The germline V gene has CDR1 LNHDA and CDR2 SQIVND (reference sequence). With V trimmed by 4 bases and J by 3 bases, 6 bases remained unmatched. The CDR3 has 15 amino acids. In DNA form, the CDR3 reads TGTGCCAGTAGTAGGGAGGGATTCTACTACAATGAGCAGTTCTTC. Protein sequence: CASSREGFYYNEQFF.

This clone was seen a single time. CDR3 sequence: CASSLHLSSSSGNTIYF. In DNA form, the CDR3 reads TGTGCCAGCTCGTTACACTTGAGCAGTTCCTCTGGAAACACCATATATTTT. This chain joins TRBV18 and TRBJ1-3; D uncertain. V gave up 6 bases and J gave up 0 bases, with 18 bases separating them. CDR1 is KGHSH and CDR2 is LQKENI in the germline V gene. The CDR3 runs to 17 residues.